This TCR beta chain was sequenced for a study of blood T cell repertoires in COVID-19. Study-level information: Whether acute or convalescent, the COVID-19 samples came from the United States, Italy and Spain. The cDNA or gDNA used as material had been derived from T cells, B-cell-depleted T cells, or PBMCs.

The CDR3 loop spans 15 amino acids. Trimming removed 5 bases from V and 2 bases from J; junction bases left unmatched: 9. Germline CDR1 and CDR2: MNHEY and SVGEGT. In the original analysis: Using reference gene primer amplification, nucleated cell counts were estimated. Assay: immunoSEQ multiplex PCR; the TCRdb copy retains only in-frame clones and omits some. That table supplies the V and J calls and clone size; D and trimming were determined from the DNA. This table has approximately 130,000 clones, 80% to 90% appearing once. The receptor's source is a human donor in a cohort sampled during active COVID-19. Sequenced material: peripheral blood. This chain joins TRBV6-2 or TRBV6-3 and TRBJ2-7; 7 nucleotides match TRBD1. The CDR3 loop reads CASSPGGTGAYEQYF. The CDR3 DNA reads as TGTGCCAGCAGTCCAGGGGGAACAGGGGCCTACGAGCAGTACTTC.